These T cell receptor beta chains were read from a single sample in a study of blood T cell repertoires in COVID-19. Data came from immunoSEQ multiplex PCR; TCRdb stores just in-frame clones and leaves some out. The sample lists about 59,000 clones, more than 60% occurring once. Sequenced input: peripheral blood. The receptors stem from a woman in her 70s with acute or convalescent COVID-19. The conserved cysteine and the conserved F or W are not part of the CDR3 here. The size entry is marked missing in some rows and otherwise reads once, few, many or a size class.

v_gene	j_gene	abundance	CDR3aa
TRBV10-3	TRBJ2-3	-	ANAGTFTDTQY
TRBV5-1	TRBJ2-3	-	ASSLAGGGGITDTQY
TRBV2	TRBJ1-1	-	ASNLQGEAF
TRBV5-1	TRBJ2-7	-	ASSLNLQVDEQY
TRBV4-1	TRBJ2-5	-	ASSQAPSSGAKETQY
TRBV7-2	TRBJ1-5	-	ASSLDRGSNQPQH
TRBV7-6	TRBJ2-1	-	ASSTQGSPYNEQF
TRBV5-1	TRBJ2-5	few	ASSERGETQY
TRBV19	TRBJ2-3	-	ASSGQTSGVSGQY
TRBV5-6	TRBJ1-3	-	ASSSRTGGNTIY
TRBV6-5	TRBJ1-2	-	ASKGDYGYT
TRBV3-1/TRBV3-2	TRBJ1-2	-	ASSPIHRQGKDGYT
TRBV3-1/TRBV3-2	TRBJ1-2	-	ASSRSQVPGNGYT
TRBV14	TRBJ1-1	once	ASSQGNRVNTEAF
TRBV7-9	TRBJ2-7	-	ASSPGAGRTYEQY
TRBV2	TRBJ2-1	-	ATGQAPLLGQF
TRBV6-2/TRBV6-3	TRBJ1-6	few	ASSYGNSPLH
TRBV5-1	TRBJ1-1	-	ASSPTQTNTEAF
TRBV13	TRBJ1-4	-	ASSFDRNEKLF
TRBV12-5	TRBJ1-1	-	ASGLALLAEAF